These T cell receptor beta chains were read from a single sample in a study of identical twins. One entry per CDR3 protein, called by TCRdb with MiXCR from the 5' RACE reads. The table includes hundreds of thousands of distinct CDR3 sequences, around 9.6% detected once. The specimen sequenced was memory (CD45RO+) T cells sorted from blood. The source is a woman under 30 in good health. The CDR3 runs from the conserved cysteine through the conserved F or W. The order of the fields is D gene, clone size, CDR3 length, V gene, J gene, CDR3 DNA, CDR3 protein. D genes are given only for firm matches. Size tells how often a clone was seen (once, few, many) or the class of an expanded clone, and some rows leave it out.

d_gene: -
abundance: many
len: 15
v_gene: TRBV11-2
j_gene: TRBJ2-5
CDR3nt: TGTGCCAGCAGCTTATACCAGGGGTCCTGGGAGACCCAGTACTTC
CDR3aa: CASSLYQGSWETQYF

d_gene: -
abundance: many
len: 15
v_gene: TRBV5-6
j_gene: TRBJ2-2
CDR3nt: TGTGCCAGCAGCTTGTTGTCCTCGAACACCGGGGAGCTGTTTTTT
CDR3aa: CASSLLSSNTGELFF

d_gene: -
abundance: few
len: 14
v_gene: TRBV5-1
j_gene: TRBJ2-3
CDR3nt: TGCGCCAGCAGCCGGGCGGATCGGACAGATACGCAGTATTTT
CDR3aa: CASSRADRTDTQYF

d_gene: TRBD1
abundance: few
len: 16
v_gene: TRBV20-1
j_gene: TRBJ1-3
CDR3nt: TGCAGTGCTAGAGATTCTGAGGGGGCTGCCGGAAACACCATATATTTT
CDR3aa: CSARDSEGAAGNTIYF

d_gene: -
abundance: few
len: 14
v_gene: TRBV15
j_gene: TRBJ2-5
CDR3nt: TGTGCCACCAGCAGCAGGGGGGGGGCGGAGACCCAGTACTTC
CDR3aa: CATSSRGGAETQYF

d_gene: -
abundance: few
len: 15
v_gene: TRBV2
j_gene: TRBJ1-5
CDR3nt: TGTGCCAGCAAATTTGAGTGGGGGAGGAATCAGCCCCAGCATTTT
CDR3aa: CASKFEWGRNQPQHF

d_gene: TRBD2
abundance: few
len: 15
v_gene: TRBV9
j_gene: TRBJ2-3
CDR3nt: TGTGCCAGCAGCGTAGGGGAGCGGGATGGAGATACGCAGTATTTT
CDR3aa: CASSVGERDGDTQYF

d_gene: -
abundance: few
len: 16
v_gene: TRBV2
j_gene: TRBJ2-1
CDR3nt: TGTGCCACCCAGCGGGCTCCTAGCACTACCTACAATGAGCAGTTCTTC
CDR3aa: CATQRAPSTTYNEQFF

d_gene: TRBD1
abundance: few
len: 12
v_gene: TRBV6-1
j_gene: TRBJ2-7
CDR3nt: TGTGCCAGCCGACAGGGGATTTACGAGCAGTACTTC
CDR3aa: CASRQGIYEQYF

d_gene: TRBD1
abundance: many
len: 17
v_gene: TRBV20-1
j_gene: TRBJ1-5
CDR3nt: TGCAGTGCTAGTCAACCCGGGACAGGATGGGGCAATCAGCCCCAGCATTTT
CDR3aa: CSASQPGTGWGNQPQHF

d_gene: TRBD2
abundance: -
len: 15
v_gene: TRBV4-3
j_gene: TRBJ2-1
CDR3nt: TGCGCCAGCAGCCCCCGGCTAGCGGGAAACAATGAGCAGTTCTTC
CDR3aa: CASSPRLAGNNEQFF

d_gene: -
abundance: many
len: 17
v_gene: TRBV7-2
j_gene: TRBJ2-7
CDR3nt: TGTGCCAGCAGCCTAAACGGGCAAAGTTATCCTGGGTACGAGCAGTACTTC
CDR3aa: CASSLNGQSYPGYEQYF

d_gene: -
abundance: many
len: 17
v_gene: TRBV14
j_gene: TRBJ2-6
CDR3nt: TGTGCCAGCAGCCAAGTACTTGGAAGTGGTGGGGCCAACGTCCTGACTTTC
CDR3aa: CASSQVLGSGGANVLTF

d_gene: -
abundance: -
len: 15
v_gene: TRBV3-1
j_gene: TRBJ2-7
CDR3nt: TGTGCCAGCTGCCTCGGGATAGGAGGATTCTACGAGCAGTACTTC
CDR3aa: CASCLGIGGFYEQYF

d_gene: -
abundance: many
len: 14
v_gene: TRBV11-2
j_gene: TRBJ2-7
CDR3nt: TGTGCCAGCAGCTTGAGGGAGTACTCCTACGAGCAGTACTTC
CDR3aa: CASSLREYSYEQYF

d_gene: -
abundance: many
len: 10
v_gene: TRBV12-3/TRBV12-4
j_gene: TRBJ2-5
CDR3nt: TGTGCCAGCAAAGGGGAGACCCAGTACTTC
CDR3aa: CASKGETQYF

d_gene: -
abundance: few
len: 18
v_gene: TRBV11-2
j_gene: TRBJ2-3
CDR3nt: TGTGCCAGCAGCTTCGTGTTGGAGGGAAAAGACGGTACAGATACGCAGTATTTT
CDR3aa: CASSFVLEGKDGTDTQYF

d_gene: TRBD2
abundance: medium-sized
len: 13
v_gene: TRBV29-1
j_gene: TRBJ2-3
CDR3nt: TGCAGCGTTGTTAAGCGGGGGGCAGATACGCAGTATTTT
CDR3aa: CSVVKRGADTQYF

d_gene: -
abundance: few
len: 16
v_gene: TRBV9
j_gene: TRBJ2-7
CDR3nt: TGTGCCAGCAGCCCCGTCGGCGACGCCGCCTCCTACGAGCAGTACTTC
CDR3aa: CASSPVGDAASYEQYF

d_gene: -
abundance: once
len: 13
v_gene: TRBV27
j_gene: TRBJ1-5
CDR3nt: TGTGCCAGCAGTCCATTATCTTACCAGCCCCAGCATTTT
CDR3aa: CASSPLSYQPQHF

d_gene: TRBD1
abundance: -
len: 16
v_gene: TRBV6-5
j_gene: TRBJ2-7
CDR3nt: TGTGCCAGCAGTTACGCGGGGACAGGGGTCTACTACGAGCAGTACTTC
CDR3aa: CASSYAGTGVYYEQYF

d_gene: TRBD2
abundance: -
len: 13
v_gene: TRBV30
j_gene: TRBJ2-1
CDR3nt: TGTGCCTGGAGTGTACTGGCGGGAGGGCCGGAGTTCTTC
CDR3aa: CAWSVLAGGPEFF

d_gene: TRBD2
abundance: -
len: 15
v_gene: TRBV20-1
j_gene: TRBJ2-1
CDR3nt: TGCAGTGCTAGAGATAGCGGGGGGGACTACAATGAGCAGTTCTTC
CDR3aa: CSARDSGGDYNEQFF

d_gene: -
abundance: few
len: 16
v_gene: TRBV12-3/TRBV12-4
j_gene: TRBJ2-2
CDR3nt: TGTGCCAGCAGTTTAGAGGGGAGTCCTCGGCCCGGGGAGCTGTTTTTT
CDR3aa: CASSLEGSPRPGELFF

d_gene: -
abundance: -
len: 11
v_gene: TRBV6-6
j_gene: TRBJ2-5
CDR3nt: TGTGCCTGCGAGTGGGGGGAGACCCAGTACTTC
CDR3aa: CACEWGETQYF

d_gene: -
abundance: few
len: 13
v_gene: TRBV28
j_gene: TRBJ1-1
CDR3nt: TGTGCCAGCAGGAAGGATAGGGCCACTGAAGCTTTCTTT
CDR3aa: CASRKDRATEAFF

d_gene: -
abundance: -
len: 12
v_gene: TRBV12-3/TRBV12-4
j_gene: TRBJ1-2
CDR3nt: TGTGCCAGCAGTTTAACTAACTATGGCTACACCTTC
CDR3aa: CASSLTNYGYTF

d_gene: TRBD1
abundance: -
len: 12
v_gene: TRBV30
j_gene: TRBJ2-1
CDR3nt: TGTGCCTGGGGAACAGGGGGCGTTGAGCAGTTCTTC
CDR3aa: CAWGTGGVEQFF

d_gene: -
abundance: -
len: 19
v_gene: TRBV20-1
j_gene: TRBJ2-4
CDR3nt: TGCAGTGCTAGAGCCCGGAGGGAGACTAATTGGGAAGCCAAAAACATTCAGTACTTC
CDR3aa: CSARARRETNWEAKNIQYF

d_gene: TRBD1
abundance: -
len: 15
v_gene: TRBV20-1
j_gene: TRBJ2-5
CDR3nt: TGCAGTGCTAGCAGGATGACAGGGGGAAAAAAGACCCAGTACTTC
CDR3aa: CSASRMTGGKKTQYF

d_gene: -
abundance: few
len: 13
v_gene: TRBV10-3
j_gene: TRBJ2-1
CDR3nt: TGTGCCATCAGTAACTACTCCCTTAATGAGCAGTTCTTC
CDR3aa: CAISNYSLNEQFF

d_gene: TRBD1
abundance: many
len: 14
v_gene: TRBV5-6
j_gene: TRBJ2-7
CDR3nt: TGTGCCAGCAGCTTGGACAGGGGAAGATACGAGCAGTACTTC
CDR3aa: CASSLDRGRYEQYF

d_gene: TRBD1
abundance: -
len: 14
v_gene: TRBV5-1
j_gene: TRBJ1-4
CDR3nt: TGCGCCAGCAGCTCCGGACAGGGAACTGAAAAACTGTTTTTT
CDR3aa: CASSSGQGTEKLFF

d_gene: TRBD2
abundance: few
len: 18
v_gene: TRBV7-8
j_gene: TRBJ2-5
CDR3nt: TGTGCCAGCAGCTTAGCGGAGGTTGGAGCGGGGCCCCGAGAGACCCAGTACTTC
CDR3aa: CASSLAEVGAGPRETQYF

d_gene: -
abundance: many
len: 11
v_gene: TRBV12-3/TRBV12-4
j_gene: TRBJ2-5
CDR3nt: TGTGCCAGCAGCAAATGGGAGACCCAGTACTTC
CDR3aa: CASSKWETQYF

d_gene: -
abundance: few
len: 10
v_gene: TRBV2
j_gene: TRBJ2-7
CDR3nt: TGTGCCAGCAGTGAGTACGAGCAGTACTTC
CDR3aa: CASSEYEQYF

d_gene: -
abundance: -
len: 13
v_gene: TRBV20-1
j_gene: TRBJ2-3
CDR3nt: TGCAGTGCGGAAGGTCCAACGGGAGATACGCAGTATTTT
CDR3aa: CSAEGPTGDTQYF

d_gene: TRBD2
abundance: -
len: 14
v_gene: TRBV7-2
j_gene: TRBJ2-7
CDR3nt: TGTGCCAGCAGCTTAATTAGCGGGAGAGACGAGCAGTACTTC
CDR3aa: CASSLISGRDEQYF

d_gene: TRBD1
abundance: few
len: 12
v_gene: TRBV20-1
j_gene: TRBJ2-5
CDR3nt: TGCAGTGCTTATGACAGGGAAGAGACCCAGTACTTC
CDR3aa: CSAYDREETQYF

d_gene: -
abundance: many
len: 13
v_gene: TRBV27
j_gene: TRBJ1-5
CDR3nt: TGTGCCAGCAGTTTAGCAGGCTATCAGCCCCAGCATTTT
CDR3aa: CASSLAGYQPQHF

d_gene: -
abundance: many
len: 13
v_gene: TRBV12-3/TRBV12-4
j_gene: TRBJ2-7
CDR3nt: TGTGCCAGCAGTAGGGGGGGCCCCTACGAGCAGTACTTC
CDR3aa: CASSRGGPYEQYF

d_gene: -
abundance: -
len: 12
v_gene: TRBV7-9
j_gene: TRBJ2-3
CDR3nt: TGTGCCAGCGGTCACTCAGGGGATACGCAGTATTTT
CDR3aa: CASGHSGDTQYF

d_gene: -
abundance: -
len: 15
v_gene: TRBV4-2
j_gene: TRBJ1-5
CDR3nt: TGTGCCAGCAGCCAGACCAGGGGCGGCAATCAGCCCCAGCATTTT
CDR3aa: CASSQTRGGNQPQHF

d_gene: -
abundance: many
len: 17
v_gene: TRBV20-1
j_gene: TRBJ2-1
CDR3nt: TGCAGTGCTAGAGATCCCCTAAAGGGTGGGGGCTACAATGAGCAGTTCTTC
CDR3aa: CSARDPLKGGGYNEQFF

d_gene: TRBD2
abundance: -
len: 16
v_gene: TRBV11-2
j_gene: TRBJ2-1
CDR3nt: TGTGCCAGCAGCCCCCGCGGGGCTAGCGGGGCGGGTGAGCAGTTCTTC
CDR3aa: CASSPRGASGAGEQFF

d_gene: -
abundance: many
len: 11
v_gene: TRBV28
j_gene: TRBJ1-1
CDR3nt: TGTGCCACCCTTGGGGACACTGAAGCTTTCTTT
CDR3aa: CATLGDTEAFF

d_gene: -
abundance: many
len: 20
v_gene: TRBV7-8
j_gene: TRBJ2-3
CDR3nt: TGTGCCAGCATCCTATTTCCAAAACTCGGGGAAGGGGGTGCCACAGATACGCAGTATTTT
CDR3aa: CASILFPKLGEGGATDTQYF

d_gene: TRBD1
abundance: -
len: 16
v_gene: TRBV5-1
j_gene: TRBJ2-2
CDR3nt: TGCGCCAGCAGCAGGCGACTGGACAGGGGATACGGGGAGCTGTTTTTT
CDR3aa: CASSRRLDRGYGELFF

d_gene: -
abundance: -
len: 16
v_gene: TRBV7-9
j_gene: TRBJ1-4
CDR3nt: TGTGCCAGCAGCTTGGCAGCGCGCGCAACTAATGAAAAACTGTTTTTT
CDR3aa: CASSLAARATNEKLFF